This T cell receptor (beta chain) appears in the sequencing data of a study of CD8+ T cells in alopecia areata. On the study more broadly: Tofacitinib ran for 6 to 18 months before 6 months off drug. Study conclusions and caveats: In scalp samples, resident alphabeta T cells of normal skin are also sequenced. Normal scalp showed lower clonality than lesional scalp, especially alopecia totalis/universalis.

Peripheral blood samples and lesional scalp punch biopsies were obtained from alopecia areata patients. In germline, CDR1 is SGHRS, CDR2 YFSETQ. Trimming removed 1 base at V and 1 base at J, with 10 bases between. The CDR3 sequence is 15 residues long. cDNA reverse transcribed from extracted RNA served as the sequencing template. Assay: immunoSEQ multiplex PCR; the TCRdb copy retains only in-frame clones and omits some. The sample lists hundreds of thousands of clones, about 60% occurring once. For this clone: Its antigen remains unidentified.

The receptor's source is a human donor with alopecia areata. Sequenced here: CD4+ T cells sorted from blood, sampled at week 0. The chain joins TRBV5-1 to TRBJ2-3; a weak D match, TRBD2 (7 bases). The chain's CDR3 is CASSLIGGRTDTQYF. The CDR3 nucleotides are TGCGCCAGCAGCTTGATCGGGGGGCGCACAGATACGCAGTATTTT.